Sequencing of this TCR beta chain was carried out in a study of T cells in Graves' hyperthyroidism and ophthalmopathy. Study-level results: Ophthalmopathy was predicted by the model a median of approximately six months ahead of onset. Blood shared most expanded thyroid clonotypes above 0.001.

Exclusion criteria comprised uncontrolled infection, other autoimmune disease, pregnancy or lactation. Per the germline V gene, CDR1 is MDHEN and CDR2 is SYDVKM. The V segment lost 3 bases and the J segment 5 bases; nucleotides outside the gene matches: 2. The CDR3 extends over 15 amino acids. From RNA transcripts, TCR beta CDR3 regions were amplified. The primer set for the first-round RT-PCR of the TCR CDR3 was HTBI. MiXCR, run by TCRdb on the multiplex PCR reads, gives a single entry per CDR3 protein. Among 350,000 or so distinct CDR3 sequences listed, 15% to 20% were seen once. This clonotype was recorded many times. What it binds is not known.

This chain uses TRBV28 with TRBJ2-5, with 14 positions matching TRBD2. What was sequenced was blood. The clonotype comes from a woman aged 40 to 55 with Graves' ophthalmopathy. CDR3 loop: CASSFRTSGRETQYF. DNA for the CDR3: TGTGCCAGCAGTTTTAGGACTAGCGGGAGGGAGACCCAGTACTTC. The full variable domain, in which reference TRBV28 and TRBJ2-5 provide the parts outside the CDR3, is DVKVTQSSRYLVKRTGEKVFLECVQDMDHENMFWYRQDPGLGLRLIYFSYDVKMKEKGDIPEGYSVSREKKERFSLILESASTNQTSMYLCASSFRTSGRETQYFGPGTRLLVL.